The clone carrying this TCR beta chain was observed a few times. Its antigen is as yet unknown. Via MiXCR, TCRdb re-called the PCR reads, giving one row per CDR3 protein. The sample has under 650,000 distinct CDR3 sequences, roughly 21% seen once. These data belong to a study of molecular identifiers for immune sequencing clone quantification. Looking at the study overall: Five aliquots were made in replicates from the RNA of about 20,000 or 100,000 naive CD8 cells, and four were sequenced.

Using a CD8+CD4-CCR7+CD45RA+ phenotype, naive CD8 T cells were sorted. V was trimmed by 5 bases and J by 6 bases, leaving 13 bases between them. Germline assignment: CDR1 KGHDR and CDR2 SFDVKD. This CDR3 comprises 13 residues. General study points: Spiked-in Jurkat TCR RNA corresponding to one cell was reported as detectable against more than 950,000 naive cells.

Sample: naive CD8+ T cells from blood, with Jurkat cell RNA spiked in. Described subset: FACS-sorted CD8+CD4-CCR7+CD45RA+ naive T cells. This TCR derives from a human donor in good health. Some libraries in this study had Jurkat cell RNA spiked in. The chain employs TRBV24-1 and TRBJ2-7; D tentatively reads TRBD1 or TRBD2 (5 bases each). CDR3 in DNA: TGTGCCACCAGTGCGGGACCTCCCTCCGAGCAGTACTTC. As protein: CATSAGPPSEQYF.